The 6 T cell receptor beta chains listed next were all sequenced from one sample in a study of cytomegalovirus exposure and HLA in healthy donors. Primers included in the PCR were 60 Vbeta and 13 Jbeta primers. The repertoire was sequenced with immunoSEQ multiplex PCR; TCRdb's copy has only in-frame clones and lacks some. The table has roughly 120,000 clones, around 72% seen once. Material for sequencing was PBMCs. Receptors were obtained from a middle-aged woman in good health and CMV-seropositive.

The genes are TRBV18 and TRBJ1-1; 8 bases line up with TRBD1. The CDR3 runs to 15 residues. V lost 3 bases to trimming and J lost 4 bases; unmatched junction nucleotides: 7. The germline gives CDR1 KGHSH, CDR2 LQKENI. CDR3 amino acids: CASSPDRVGTTEAFF. CDR3 nucleotides: TGTGCCAGCTCACCGGACAGGGTGGGAACCACTGAAGCTTTCTTT.

The chain combines TRBV10-3 with TRBJ1-1; possibly TRBD1 for D (6 bases). The germline V gene encodes CDR1 ENHRY and CDR2 SYGVKD. V lost 8 bases and J 6 bases, leaving 16 bases between the germline ends. The CDR3 contains 13 residues. CDR3: CAISSGQLAEAFF. CDR3 DNA sequence: TGTGCCATCTCCTCAGGACAGTTGGCTGAAGCTTTCTTT.

V and J are TRBV6-5 and TRBJ2-7; weak D call: TRBD1 (6 bases). Trimming took off 5 bases at V and 0 bases at J, with 11 bases between the two ends. Germline loops: CDR1 MNHEY, CDR2 SVGAGI. The CDR3 runs to 14 residues. The CDR3 sequence: CASSRFRGSYEQYF. The CDR3 nucleotides are TGTGCCAGCAGTCGATTCAGGGGCTCCTACGAGCAGTACTTC.

The CDR3 is CASSLAGTGGGDTQYF. The CDR3 DNA sequence: TGTGCCAGCAGCTTAGCCGGGACAGGGGGCGGTGATACGCAGTATTTT. The chain links TRBV7-2 to TRBJ2-3; 12 bases line up with TRBD1. Germline V CDR1 and CDR2: SGHTA, FQGNSA. This CDR3 spans 16 amino acids. Trimming cost V 0 bases and J 6 bases; bases outside gene matches: 4.

This clone was counted a few times. This chain links TRBV5-1 with TRBJ2-7; tentative D call: TRBD1 (5 bases). CDR3 length equals 14 residues. Trimming took 0 bases from V and 3 from J, leaving 10 bases between them. The germline gives CDR1 SGHRS, CDR2 YFSETQ. The CDR3 protein is CASSLAPGIYEQYF. CDR3 DNA sequence: TGCGCCAGCAGCTTGGCCCCAGGGATCTACGAGCAGTACTTC.

This chain connects TRBV4-3 to TRBJ1-4, with 8 bases matching TRBD1. The CDR3 has 15 amino acids. Germline loops: CDR1 LGHNA, CDR2 YSLEER. V lost 2 bases to trimming and J lost 4 bases; unmatched junction nucleotides: 3. CDR3 region: CASSQTTGDNEKLFF. The CDR3 nucleotides read TGCGCCAGCAGCCAAACGACAGGGGATAATGAAAAACTGTTTTTT.